This is a list of T cell receptor beta chains from one sample in a study of T cell responses to AZD1222 COVID-19 vaccine. The method was immunoSEQ multiplex PCR; TCRdb's version includes in-frame clones alone and lacks a portion of them. The table lists 130,000 or so clones, 70% to 90% of them singletons. Sequenced here: peripheral blood, sampled on day 0 of AZD1222 vaccination. Receptor source: an adult in good health. The CDR3 runs from the conserved cysteine through the conserved F or W. D genes are given only for firm matches. Expanded clones get a size class; other rows say once, few or many, or leave the size out.

D	size	J	V	length	DNA	CDR3
-	-	TRBJ2-3	TRBV12-3/TRBV12-4	11	TGTGCCAGCAGTCTTACAGATACGCAGTATTTT	CASSLTDTQYF
-	-	TRBJ1-1	TRBV28	15	TGTGCCATCGTGGGACGGAGCTTAGGGGGGACTGAAGCTTTCTTT	CAIVGRSLGGTEAFF
-	-	TRBJ2-1	TRBV1	14	TGCACCAGAAGCGACGGGAGCGCCTACAATGAGCAGTTCTTC	CTRSDGSAYNEQFF
TRBD1	once	TRBJ1-3	TRBV19	14	TGTGCCGCGGAGCCGGGACAGGGGGCGACTGTCATATATTTT	CAAEPGQGATVIYF
-	-	TRBJ2-7	TRBV7-2	15	TGTGCCAGCAGCTTGCAGGAAGAGCGGGTTTACGAGCAGTACTTC	CASSLQEERVYEQYF
-	-	TRBJ2-4	TRBV18	16	TGTGCCAGCTCACCACCGTCAACTAGGGGTTGGAACATTCAGTACTTC	CASSPPSTRGWNIQYF
TRBD1	-	TRBJ2-7	TRBV9	15	TGTGCCAGCAGCCTCCGACAGGGGGGGAACTACGAGCAGTACTTC	CASSLRQGGNYEQYF
TRBD2	-	TRBJ2-3	TRBV28	20	TGTGCCAGCAGTTTATTCCCCCGCCGGGGTAGCGGGGGAAGCACAGATACGCAGTATTTT	CASSLFPRRGSGGSTDTQYF
-	-	TRBJ1-5	TRBV24-1	16	TGTGCCACCAGTGATTCGCAGCGGTATAGCAATCAGCCCCAGCATTTT	CATSDSQRYSNQPQHF
-	-	TRBJ1-2	TRBV19	15	TGTGCCAGTACAGTCACTCCCTCACTCAACTATGGCTACACCTTC	CASTVTPSLNYGYTF
-	-	TRBJ2-3	TRBV2	13	TGTGCCACCAAAGGGGGATTCGCAGATACGCAGTATTTT	CATKGGFADTQYF
TRBD1	-	TRBJ1-5	TRBV19	14	TGTGCCAGTAAGGGGGCCGGTAGGTCGCAGCCCCAGCATTTT	CASKGAGRSQPQHF
TRBD1	-	TRBJ1-3	TRBV7-9	18	TGTGCCAGCAGCTTATACCTGACAGGGCCGACCTCTGGAAACACCATATATTTT	CASSLYLTGPTSGNTIYF
TRBD1	-	TRBJ2-4	TRBV5-1	16	TGCGCCAGCAGCTTTACAGGGGGCAGCGGCAAAAACATTCAGTACTTC	CASSFTGGSGKNIQYF
-	-	TRBJ2-2	TRBV5-4	14	TGTGCCAGCAGCTCACAGGGGAGGACCGGGGAGCTGTTTTTT	CASSSQGRTGELFF
-	-	TRBJ1-1	TRBV27	17	TGTGCCAGCAGTTCACGAAGAACGGGATTAATGAACACTGAAGCTTTCTTT	CASSSRRTGLMNTEAFF
-	-	TRBJ2-5	TRBV27	9	TGTGCCAGCACCCCCCCCCAGTACTTC	CASTPPQYF
-	once	TRBJ1-1	TRBV6-5	11	TGTGCCAGCGTGCAGACCACTGAAGCTTTCTTT	CASVQTTEAFF
-	-	TRBJ1-2	TRBV4-3	15	TGCGCCAGCAGCCGAGCCTCTCGGGGACCGGGAGGCTACACCTTC	CASSRASRGPGGYTF
-	-	TRBJ2-3	TRBV14	12	TGTGCCAGCAGTCGGACAGCAGATACGCAGTATTTT	CASSRTADTQYF
-	-	TRBJ2-3	TRBV6-2/TRBV6-3	17	TGTGCCAGCAGTTACTCCACCTCTTGGGGAGTGGTAGATACGCAGTATTTT	CASSYSTSWGVVDTQYF
-	few	TRBJ2-7	TRBV12-3/TRBV12-4	13	TGTGCCAGCACCCAGGGGGGGGACTACGAGCAGTACTTC	CASTQGGDYEQYF
TRBD2	-	TRBJ2-4	TRBV30	11	TGTGCCCGGGGACTAGGATACATTCAGTACTTC	CARGLGYIQYF
-	once	TRBJ1-2	TRBV5-1	13	TGCGCCAGCAGGCGGGGATTCGACTATGGCTACACCTTC	CASRRGFDYGYTF
TRBD2	-	TRBJ2-1	TRBV19	12	TGTGAATCGGGCGGGGGAGACAATGAGCAGTTCTTC	CESGGGDNEQFF
-	-	TRBJ1-1	TRBV7-9	13	TGTGCCAGCAGCACGACAGAAGGGTCTGAAGCTTTCTTT	CASSTTEGSEAFF
TRBD1	-	TRBJ1-6	TRBV2	16	TGTGCCAGCAGTGAAGGTCGGACAGGGGGGAATTCACCCCTCCACTTT	CASSEGRTGGNSPLHF
-	-	TRBJ1-4	TRBV4-1	14	TGCGCCAGCAGCCCCGGACAGAGTAATGAAAAACTGTTTTTT	CASSPGQSNEKLFF
TRBD1	-	TRBJ2-2	TRBV30	15	TGTGCCTGGAAAAAGGGGGCGCCGGCCACCGGGGAGCTGTTTTTT	CAWKKGAPATGELFF
TRBD1	-	TRBJ1-2	TRBV18	15	TGTGCCAGCTCACGGCAGACAGGGTCATATGATGGCTACACCTTC	CASSRQTGSYDGYTF
TRBD2	-	TRBJ2-7	TRBV6-5	12	TGTGCCACGACGGGAGGCCTCTACGAGCAGTACTTC	CATTGGLYEQYF
-	-	TRBJ1-1	TRBV28	11	TGTGCCAGCCGCGAGAACACTGAAGCTTTCTTT	CASRENTEAFF
-	-	TRBJ2-7	TRBV6-5	14	TGTGCCAGCAGCCCCTCGACAGGGAGGTACGAGCAGTACTTC	CASSPSTGRYEQYF
-	-	TRBJ2-5	TRBV11-2	13	TGTGCCAGCAGCTTCCAGCCTCAGGAGACCCAGTACTTC	CASSFQPQETQYF
-	-	TRBJ1-6	TRBV11-2	19	TGTGCCAGCCCCCAGGACTCCTATTATAATTCACCCGTCCATTCACCCCTCCACTTT	CASPQDSYYNSPVHSPLHF
-	-	TRBJ2-7	TRBV29-1	13	TGCAGCGTTGAAGATCCCCGTCAGGGCGAGCAGTACTTC	CSVEDPRQGEQYF
TRBD1	few	TRBJ2-5	TRBV6-5	15	TGTGCCAGCAGTCCAGGACAGGGGGAAGGAGAGACCCAGTACTTC	CASSPGQGEGETQYF
TRBD2	-	TRBJ2-1	TRBV9	13	TGTGCCAGCAGCGTAGAAGCGGGGGTGGCGCAGTTCTTC	CASSVEAGVAQFF
TRBD1	few	TRBJ1-2	TRBV29-1	14	TGCAGCGTTGAAGAGAAGACAGGGTCTACTGGCTACACCTTC	CSVEEKTGSTGYTF
TRBD2	once	TRBJ2-5	TRBV5-1	15	TGCGCCAGCAGTCCTCGGACTAGCGGGGGGGAGACCCAGTACTTC	CASSPRTSGGETQYF
TRBD2	-	TRBJ2-5	TRBV18	18	TGTGCCAGCTCACCACCCTTGGTAGCGGGAGGGTACCAAGAGACCCAGTACTTC	CASSPPLVAGGYQETQYF
-	-	TRBJ2-7	TRBV29-1	12	TGCAGCGCAGGATTCGGGGAGGTCGAGCAGTACTTC	CSAGFGEVEQYF
-	-	TRBJ1-1	TRBV7-8	14	TGTGCCAGCAGCTTAGCTACGGGGCGAGATGAAGCTTTCTTT	CASSLATGRDEAFF
-	-	TRBJ2-7	TRBV7-9	12	TGTGCCAGCAGGTACGGGGTTTACGAGCAGTACTTC	CASRYGVYEQYF
TRBD2	once	TRBJ2-1	TRBV14	14	TGTGCCAGCAGCCGAGCGGGAGTTAGGTATGAGCAGTTCTTC	CASSRAGVRYEQFF
TRBD2	-	TRBJ2-3	TRBV10-1	15	TGCGCCAGCAGTGCTAGCGGGAGACTCTCAGATACGCAGTATTTT	CASSASGRLSDTQYF
TRBD2	few	TRBJ2-1	TRBV4-1	19	TGCGCCAGCAGCCCTGATTCAACAGCCGGACTAGCCCGATCCAATGAGCAGTTCTTC	CASSPDSTAGLARSNEQFF
TRBD1	-	TRBJ2-2	TRBV6-5	13	TGTGTTTCTAGGACAGGGAGCTCCGGGGAGCTGTTTTTT	CVSRTGSSGELFF
TRBD2	few	TRBJ2-2	TRBV6-5	16	TGTGCCAGCAGTTACTCACTAGCGGGGCGAACCGGGGAGCTGTTTTTT	CASSYSLAGRTGELFF
TRBD2	-	TRBJ2-3	TRBV24-1	14	TGTGCCACCGCATCTAGCGGGAGCACAGATACGCAGTATTTT	CATASSGSTDTQYF
-	-	TRBJ2-5	TRBV4-1	12	TGCGCCAGCAGCCACGTACAAGAGACCCAGTACTTC	CASSHVQETQYF